The 28 T cell receptor beta chains presented below share a single source sample, sequenced in a study of blood T cell repertoires in COVID-19. Measured with immunoSEQ multiplex PCR; TCRdb has only the in-frame clones, and not every one. The sample contains approximately 170,000 clones, roughly 84% of which appear only once. The source material was peripheral blood. The receptors stem from a man aged 65 to 79 with active or convalescent COVID-19.

This chain links TRBV4-3 with TRBJ2-2; the D gene is possibly TRBD2 (6 bases). The CDR3 has 16 residues. Germline V gene sequence: CDR1 LGHNA, CDR2 YSLEER. V was pared by 0 bases and J by 1 base, with 9 bases between. This CDR3 is CASSQEPSENTGELFF. DNA for the CDR3: TGCGCCAGCAGCCAAGAACCTAGCGAGAACACCGGGGAGCTGTTTTTT.

The gene calls are TRBV19 and TRBJ1-2, with 8 nucleotides matching TRBD1. Unmatched junction bases numbered 9, after V lost 6 bases and J lost 3 bases. Per germline, CDR1 LNHDA and CDR2 SQIVND (reference sequence). CDR3 length: 15 residues. The CDR3 bases are TGTGCCAGTAGCCCCATCGACAGGGGCCACTATGGCTACACCTTC. It codes for CASSPIDRGHYGYTF. Full variable domain (missing parts from reference TRBV19 and TRBJ1-2): DGGITQSPKYLFRKEGQNVTLSCEQNLNHDAMYWYRQDPGQGLRLIYYSQIVNDFQKGDIAEGYSVSREKKESFPLTVTSAQKNPTAFYLCASSPIDRGHYGYTFGSGTRLTVV.

The chain has TRBV4-3 and TRBJ1-2, with TRBD1 as a possible D gene (5 bases). The germline CDR1 and CDR2 sequences are LGHNA and YSLEER. The CDR3 has 18 amino acids. The V gene lost 0 bases and the J gene lost 2 bases, with 19 bases spanning the gap. Here the CDR3 DNA reads TGCGCCAGCAGCCAAGATTCTGGACACATAACAACAAACTATGGCTACACCTTC. This translates into CASSQDSGHITTNYGYTF.

The chain uses TRBV28 and TRBJ1-6; 8 positions agree with TRBD1. Trimming took 4 bases from V and 10 from J; bases not matched to a gene: 6. The CDR3 is 14 amino acids. Germline V gene data show CDR1 as MDHEN and CDR2 as SYDVKM. CDR3 DNA sequence: TGTGCCAGCAGTTCGACAGGGGTACTGTCACCCCTCCACTTT. The encoded protein is CASSSTGVLSPLHF.

The chain joins TRBV2 to TRBJ1-5, with D possibly TRBD1 on 5 matching bases. Per germline, CDR1 SNHLY and CDR2 FYNNEI. V lost 10 bases and J lost 3, with 22 bases in between. The CDR3 is made up of 16 amino acids. This CDR3 is CAIRSGHGFLNQPQHF. The DNA of the CDR3 is TGTGCCATCCGGTCCGGACACGGGTTTCTCAATCAGCCCCAGCATTTT.

This clone showed up just once. The rearrangement joins TRBV27 to TRBJ2-5; 8 bases are shared with TRBD1. J gave up 9 bases and V 6 bases, and 15 bases lay outside the gene matches. This CDR3 is 15 amino acids long. CDR1 is MNHEY and CDR2 is SMNVEV in the germline V gene (reference sequence). CDR3 coding DNA: TGTGCCAGCAGGCGCGGCGGGACAGGTGATTCGCCCCAGTACTTC. Translating gives CASRRGGTGDSPQYF.

The chain is built from TRBV7-2 and TRBJ2-4; 7 nucleotides align to TRBD2. CDR3 length: 14 amino acids. Germline CDR1 reads SGHTA; CDR2 reads FQGNSA. The ends lost 5 bases at V and 7 bases at J; junction bases unmatched: 8. The CDR3 DNA sequence: TGTGCCAGCAGCCAAGGTGCCGGGGGGAACATTCAGTACTTC. It yields the protein CASSQGAGGNIQYF.

This chain joins TRBV5-1 and TRBJ1-1; D gene uncertain. V was pared by 1 base and J by 7 bases, with 11 bases between. This CDR3 is 13 amino acids long. The germline V gene encodes CDR1 SGHRS and CDR2 YFSETQ. The CDR3 nucleotides read TGCGCCAGCAGCTTGCCGGTAACCGGTGAAGCTTTCTTT. Residues: CASSLPVTGEAFF.

This chain connects TRBV24-1 to TRBJ2-5, with TRBD1 matching over 11 bases. This CDR3 spans 16 amino acids. Germline V gene sequence: CDR1 KGHDR, CDR2 SFDVKD. The V gene end was trimmed by 2 bases and the J gene end by 5 bases; junction bases not matched to a gene: 6. For the CDR3, the DNA is TGTGCCACCAGTGATTCCGGACAGGGGGCGCCTGAGACCCAGTACTTC. Protein product: CATSDSGQGAPETQYF.

The V and J genes are TRBV5-1 and TRBJ1-2, with 7 bases that match TRBD1. V dropped 0 bases and J dropped 8; count of bases not matched to a gene: 4. The CDR3 sequence is 13 residues long. Germline loops: CDR1 SGHRS, CDR2 YFSETQ. The CDR3 DNA reads as TGCGCCAGCAGCTTGGACAGGGGAGGCGGCTACACCTTC. This sequence encodes CASSLDRGGGYTF.

This clone appeared once. The chain combines TRBV4-1 with TRBJ2-7; D not certain. The CDR3 runs to 15 residues. The germline V gene has CDR1 MGHRA and CDR2 YSYEKL. V lost 3 bases to trimming and J lost 2 bases, with 14 bases between them. CDR3 DNA: TGCGCCAGCAGCCAGGCAATGTTCATGACCTACGAGCAGTACTTC. Its translation: CASSQAMFMTYEQYF.

The J gene is TRBJ2-6, the V gene TRBV4-3, with D perhaps matching TRBD2 (6 bases). The CDR3 is 20 amino acids. Trimming removed 1 base at V and 0 bases at J, with 19 bases between. Germline V CDR1 and CDR2: LGHNA, YSLEER. The chain's CDR3 is CASSQGGRRVLLSGANVLTF. CDR3 nucleotides: TGCGCCAGCAGCCAAGGGGGGAGGAGGGTTCTCCTCTCTGGGGCCAACGTCCTGACTTTC.

This clone was counted a few times. This chain links TRBV7-3 with TRBJ2-1; 14 bases fit TRBD2. The CDR3 has 14 residues. V was clipped by 5 bases and J by 13 bases; unmatched bases: 7. Germline V lookup: CDR1 SGHTA, CDR2 FQGTGA. DNA of the CDR3: TGTGCCAGCAGCGGGACTAGCGGGAGCCGGGAACAGTTCTTC. Protein: CASSGTSGSREQFF. The full variable domain, its missing parts supplied by reference TRBV7-3 and TRBJ2-1, is GAGVSQTPSNKVTEKGKYVELRCDPISGHTALYWYRQSLGQGPEFLIYFQGTGAADDSGLPNDRFFAVRPEGSVSTLKIQRTERGDSAVYLCASSGTSGSREQFFGPGTRLTVL.

The chain links TRBV6-2 or TRBV6-3 to TRBJ2-1; 16 positions match TRBD2. The CDR3 consists of 17 residues. Germline V gives CDR1 MNHEY, CDR2 SVGEGT. V gave up 6 bases and J gave up 2 bases; unmatched junction bases: 4. The DNA for the CDR3 is TGTGCCAGCAGCCCGGGACTAGCGGGAGGGGCCTACAATGAGCAGTTCTTC. This codes for CASSPGLAGGAYNEQFF.

This clone is a singleton in its sample. The rearrangement links TRBV28 to TRBJ2-7; D is unclear. Germline CDR1 is MDHEN and CDR2 is SYDVKM. The ends were cut back, 10 bases at V and 0 bases at J, with 16 bases in the middle. This CDR3 is built from 14 residues. The CDR3 nucleotides read TGTGCCACCGCTTGGTGGCCCAACTCCTACGAGCAGTACTTC. It specifies CATAWWPNSYEQYF. Full variable domain (missing parts from reference TRBV28 and TRBJ2-7): DVKVTQSSRYLVKRTGEKVFLECVQDMDHENMFWYRQDPGLGLRLIYFSYDVKMKEKGDIPEGYSVSREKKERFSLILESASTNQTSMYLCATAWWPNSYEQYFGPGTRLTVT.

The CDR3 loop reads CASSALGLTGAGYTF. The CDR3 DNA sequence: TGTGCCAGCAGCGCCTTGGGCTTGACAGGAGCTGGCTACACCTTC. The chain recombines TRBV5-5 with TRBJ1-2, with a weak D call TRBD1 (6 bases). V gave up 4 bases and J gave up 7 bases, with 20 bases separating them. Germline V gene data show CDR1 as SGHKS and CDR2 as YYEKEE (reference sequence). This CDR3 has 15 residues.

J is TRBJ2-1 and V is TRBV7-6, with D perhaps TRBD1 (7 bases). Germline CDR1 is SGHVS and CDR2 is FNYEAQ. V was clipped by 3 bases and J by 4 bases, with 13 bases between them. The CDR3 sequence is 15 residues long. In nucleotides, the CDR3 is TGTGCCAGCAGCTTTACTGCAGGGGGGTACAATGAGCAGTTCTTC. Amino acids: CASSFTAGGYNEQFF.

The chain couples TRBV4-3 to TRBJ1-2; maybe TRBD1 (5 bases). In germline, CDR1 is LGHNA, CDR2 YSLEER. V dropped 1 base and J dropped 4 bases, with 13 bases sitting between them. The CDR3 consists of 15 residues. This CDR3 is CASSQAIGDFYGYTF. The CDR3 DNA is TGCGCCAGCAGCCAAGCCATAGGGGATTTCTATGGCTACACCTTC.

This chain joins TRBV5-4 and TRBJ2-7, with D possibly matching TRBD2 (6 bases). The V end was cut by 2 bases, the J end by 0 bases, with 15 bases between. This CDR3 contains 16 residues. Germline V CDR1 and CDR2: SGHNT, YYREEE (reference sequence). The CDR3 nucleotides read TGTGCCAGCAGCTTTGGCGGGCTAGCGAGCTCCTACGAGCAGTACTTC. Translated: CASSFGGLASSYEQYF.

This chain joins TRBV6-5 and TRBJ1-5; 9 nucleotides match TRBD1. Germline loops: CDR1 MNHEY, CDR2 SVGAGI. Germline trimming cut 6 bases from V and 1 base from J; bases unmatched to any gene: 1. This CDR3 has 14 residues. CDR3 DNA sequence: TGTGCCAGCAGCGACAGGGGGAGCAATCAGCCCCAGCATTTT. It codes for CASSDRGSNQPQHF.

The table lists this clone with a count of one. The chain is built from TRBV19 and TRBJ2-1; 11 positions agree with TRBD1. The germline gives CDR1 LNHDA, CDR2 SQIVND (reference sequence). V trimming: 9 bases; J trimming: 2 bases; junction bases outside the gene matches: 3. CDR3 length equals 14 residues. The CDR3 bases are TGTGCCAGCCGGGACAGGGGGGCCTACAATGAGCAGTTCTTC. This sequence encodes CASRDRGAYNEQFF.

The rearrangement uses TRBV15 and TRBJ1-2; D is undetermined. Trimming pared 1 base from V and 2 bases from J, leaving 11 bases between. The germline V gene encodes CDR1 LNHNV and CDR2 YYDKDF (reference sequence). The CDR3 sequence is 15 residues long. The CDR3 protein is CATSRGESSNYGYTF. The CDR3 nucleotides are TGTGCCACCAGCAGAGGCGAATCATCCAACTATGGCTACACCTTC.

The chain combines TRBV15 with TRBJ1-2; D not resolved. Germline V gene sequence: CDR1 LNHNV, CDR2 YYDKDF (reference sequence). The CDR3 is 15 residues long. V lost 0 bases and J lost 3, with 11 bases in between. The DNA of the CDR3 is TGTGCCACCAGCAGAGAAATAGAAAGTTACTATGGCTACACCTTC. Encoded protein: CATSREIESYYGYTF.

The rearrangement links TRBV18 to TRBJ2-7; 7 bases align to TRBD2. The ends lost 4 bases at V and 1 base at J; junction bases unmatched: 7. The germline V gene has CDR1 KGHSH and CDR2 LQKENI. This CDR3 spans 15 amino acids. The CDR3 DNA sequence: TGTGCCAGCTCACTTGGTAGCGGGCGGTCCTACGAGCAGTACTTC. It encodes CASSLGSGRSYEQYF.

V usage is TRBV19 and J usage is TRBJ1-5, with D hard to call. Deletions cut 5 bases from V and 2 bases from J, with 13 bases between. Looked up from germline, CDR1 is LNHDA and CDR2 is SQIVND (reference sequence). The CDR3 is 15 amino acids. The CDR3 sequence: CASSPASRGNQPQHF. DNA of the CDR3: TGTGCCAGTAGTCCCGCCAGCCGGGGCAATCAGCCCCAGCATTTT. The full variable domain, rest sourced from reference TRBV19 and TRBJ1-5, is DGGITQSPKYLFRKEGQNVTLSCEQNLNHDAMYWYRQDPGQGLRLIYYSQIVNDFQKGDIAEGYSVSREKKESFPLTVTSAQKNPTAFYLCASSPASRGNQPQHFGDGTRLSIL.

The chain is built from TRBV27 and TRBJ1-1, with a tentative D call TRBD1 (5 bases). CDR1 MNHEY and CDR2 SMNVEV come from the germline V gene (reference sequence). V lost 6 bases, J lost 8 bases, and 22 bases lay in between. The CDR3 covers 15 residues. Here the CDR3 DNA reads TGTGCCAGCAGGAGAAAACCGACAGCTACAGCCGAAGCTTTCTTT. Encoded protein: CASRRKPTATAEAFF.

The rearrangement links TRBV4-1 to TRBJ1-1; a weak D match, TRBD1 (5 bases). V gave up 0 bases and J gave up 11 bases, with 10 bases separating them. The CDR3 is made up of 12 amino acids. Germline V gene sequence: CDR1 MGHRA, CDR2 YSYEKL. The CDR3 sequence is CASSQDAKGAFF. The DNA for the CDR3 is TGCGCCAGCAGCCAAGACGCTAAGGGGGCTTTCTTT.

This clone was counted a single time. J is TRBJ2-3 and V is TRBV19, with D unresolved. The CDR3 sequence is 13 residues long. In germline, CDR1 is LNHDA, CDR2 SQIVND (reference sequence). V dropped 6 bases and J dropped 5 bases, with 12 bases sitting between them. The CDR3 reads CASSRSQQDTQYF. Written as DNA, the CDR3 is TGTGCCAGTAGCCGATCCCAACAAGATACGCAGTATTTT.